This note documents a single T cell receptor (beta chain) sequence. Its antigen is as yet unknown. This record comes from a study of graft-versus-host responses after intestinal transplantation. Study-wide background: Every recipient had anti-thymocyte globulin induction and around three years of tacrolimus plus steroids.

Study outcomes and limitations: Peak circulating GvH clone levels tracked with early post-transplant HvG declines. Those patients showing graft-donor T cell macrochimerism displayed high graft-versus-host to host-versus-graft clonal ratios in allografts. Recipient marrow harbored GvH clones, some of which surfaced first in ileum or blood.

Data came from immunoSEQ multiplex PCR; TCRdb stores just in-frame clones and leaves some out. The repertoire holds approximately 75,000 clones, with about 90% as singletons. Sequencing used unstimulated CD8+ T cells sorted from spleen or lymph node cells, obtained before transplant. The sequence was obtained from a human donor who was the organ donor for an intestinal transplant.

CDR3 sequence: CATGSAYGYTF. The CDR3 DNA sequence: TGTGCCACCGGGTCAGCCTATGGCTACACCTTC. The chain employs TRBV27 and TRBJ1-2; D uncertain. Per germline, CDR1 MNHEY and CDR2 SMNVEV (reference sequence). The CDR3 length is 11 residues. Trimming shortened V by 10 bases and J by 4 bases, and 10 bases separated the two germline ends.